This TCR beta chain was obtained from a study of response to subunit inactivated influenza vaccine. The study, taken as a whole, reports: With each seasonal influenza vaccination, the authors suggested, few new T cells are recruited.

Germline loops: CDR1 LNHNV, CDR2 YYDKDF (reference sequence). Between the trimmed V and J ends, which lost 3 bases and 5 bases, there was a span of 13 bases. The CDR3 has 14 amino acids. TCRdb re-derived calls from the RT-PCR reads in MiXCR, one entry per CDR3 protein. The sample includes roughly 150,000 distinct CDR3 sequences, 9.5% to 13% of them seen just once. About this clonotype itself: Its matching antigen is unknown.

J is TRBJ1-1 and V is TRBV15, with D unclear. The source material was non-naive T cells sorted from PBMCs, sampled roughly 6 weeks after vaccination. The TCR was taken from a man aged 50-60 years who received an inactivated influenza vaccine. CDR3 coding DNA: TGTGCCACCAGCAGGAGCCCTTCGGCGACTGAAGCTTTCTTT. It codes for CATSRSPSATEAFF.